These 15 T cell receptor beta chains originate from one sample sequenced in a study of cytomegalovirus exposure and HLA in healthy donors. It was with 60 Vbeta and 13 Jbeta primers that the PCR ran. Libraries were prepared by immunoSEQ multiplex PCR; TCRdb keeps only in-frame clonotypes and omits some of them. This sample has about 150,000 clones, with approximately 70% found just once. Sequenced input: PBMCs. These TCRs come from a woman between 18 and 30 years old in good health and CMV-seropositive.

Note on this clone: The junction and the germline gene differ at one end; a read error may be behind it. This chain joins TRBV7-9 and TRBJ1-1; TRBD1 agrees at 7 bases. The germline V gene encodes CDR1 SEHNR and CDR2 FQNEAQ (reference sequence). The CDR3 has 14 amino acids. The CDR3 DNA reads TGTTCCAGCAGCTTATCCGGGACAGTCACTGAAGCTTTCTTT. Its protein is CSSSLSGTVTEAFF.

The chain combines TRBV7-3 with TRBJ2-3; TRBD1 might be the D (5 bases). Germline values: CDR1 SGHTA, CDR2 FQGTGA. The V gene lost 0 bases and the J gene lost 4 bases, with 14 bases spanning the gap. The CDR3 covers 16 residues. CDR3: CASSLTPNSGPDTQYF. The CDR3 DNA reads as TGTGCCAGCAGCTTAACGCCGAACTCAGGGCCAGATACGCAGTATTTT.

The rearrangement uses TRBV7-2 and TRBJ2-4, with 7 bases lining up with TRBD1. V trimming: 5 bases; J trimming: 3 bases; junction bases outside the gene matches: 10. CDR3 size: 16 residues. Germline V gene sequence: CDR1 SGHTA, CDR2 FQGNSA. CDR3 nucleotide sequence: TGTGCCAGCAGCCCCCCAGGGGGTAGTGTCAAAAACATTCAGTACTTC. Protein: CASSPPGGSVKNIQYF.

This chain joins TRBV6-1 and TRBJ1-6; D possibly corresponds to TRBD1 (6 bases). Trimming removed 6 bases from V and 2 bases from J, with 8 bases in between. In germline, CDR1 is MNHNS, CDR2 SASEGT. The CDR3 contains 14 residues. CDR3 sequence: CASSWDTYNSPLHF. The CDR3 DNA reads as TGTGCCAGCAGCTGGGACACCTATAATTCACCCCTCCACTTT.

This chain uses TRBV7-6 with TRBJ1-1; weak D call: TRBD1 (6 bases). The CDR3 is 16 amino acids. CDR1 and CDR2 (germline): SGHVS, FNYEAQ. With 3 bases removed from V and 4 bases from J, the gap between germline ends came to 18 bases. The DNA of the CDR3 is TGTGCCAGCAGCTTCGATCTGAGAACAGGGATCACTGAAGCTTTCTTT. This sequence encodes CASSFDLRTGITEAFF.

The chain couples TRBV30 to TRBJ1-6; 7 bases are a match to TRBD1. Trimming at V came to 2 bases and at J to 7 bases, leaving 5 bases not matched to a gene. CDR3 length equals 14 residues. Germline loops: CDR1 GTSNPN, CDR2 SVGIG (reference sequence). CDR3 sequence: CAWSNVGGNSPLHF. The CDR3 region has the DNA TGTGCCTGGAGTAATGTAGGGGGCAATTCACCCCTCCACTTT.

The V and J genes are TRBV5-1 and TRBJ1-3, with 7 bases fitting TRBD1. This CDR3 has 15 residues. CDR1 and CDR2 (germline): SGHRS, YFSETQ. V shed 3 bases, J shed 0 bases, and the junction held 3 bases outside the gene matches. The CDR3 DNA is TGCGCCAGCAGCTCGGGACAGACCTCTGGAAACACCATATATTTT. Amino acids: CASSSGQTSGNTIYF.

V is TRBV4-1 and J is TRBJ2-1; TRBD1 aligns across 10 bases. V lost 4 bases and J lost 3; bases outside the gene matches: 9. The CDR3 spans 17 residues. Looked up from germline, CDR1 is MGHRA and CDR2 is YSYEKL. The CDR3 sequence is CASSPSETGGYYNEQFF. The CDR3 DNA sequence: TGCGCCAGCAGCCCCTCCGAGACAGGGGGCTACTACAATGAGCAGTTCTTC.

This rearrangement joins TRBV6-1 to TRBJ1-3; 10 bases are shared with TRBD1. Per germline, CDR1 MNHNS and CDR2 SASEGT. This CDR3 is built from 15 residues. Trimming cost V 6 bases and J 2 bases; bases outside gene matches: 4. The CDR3 DNA is TGTGCCAGCAGGGTGGGACAGGGGACTGGAAACACCATATATTTT. Encoded protein: CASRVGQGTGNTIYF.

The chain combines TRBV9 with TRBJ2-1; TRBD2 aligns across 12 bases. V lost 3 bases and J lost 9; bases outside the gene matches: 16. Germline lookup yields CDR1 SGDLS and CDR2 YYNGEE. The CDR3 spans 18 residues. The CDR3 DNA reads TGTGCCAGCAGCGCCACTCTAGCGGGGGGGCCTATAAAGGGTGAGCAGTTCTTC. Its protein product is CASSATLAGGPIKGEQFF.

The rearrangement joins TRBV27 to TRBJ2-7; D gene ambiguous. This CDR3 has 14 amino acids. V lost 6 bases to trimming and J lost 5 bases, with 17 bases between them. Germline V gene data show CDR1 as MNHEY and CDR2 as SMNVEV (reference sequence). The CDR3 DNA sequence: TGTGCCAGCAGGCGAGGCAGAGATCACGACGAGCAGTACTTC. This gives the protein CASRRGRDHDEQYF.

This chain links TRBV6-1 with TRBJ1-1; 8 positions agree with TRBD1. Germline values: CDR1 MNHNS, CDR2 SASEGT. CDR3 length: 13 residues. The ends lost 4 bases at V and 4 bases at J; junction bases unmatched: 2. The DNA of the CDR3 is TGTGCCAGCAGTGGACAGGGGACCACTGAAGCTTTCTTT. Encoded protein: CASSGQGTTEAFF.

The CDR3 DNA sequence: TGTGCCAGCAGCCAACAGGGGAGCTCCTACGAGCAGTACTTC. Protein: CASSQQGSSYEQYF. The chain employs TRBV5-4 and TRBJ2-5; 7 bases fit TRBD1. The end of the DNA is better explained by TRBJ2-7, so the J call may be wrong. The CDR3 covers 14 residues. In germline, CDR1 is SGHNT, CDR2 YYREEE (reference sequence).

The V and J genes are TRBV4-1 and TRBJ2-1; 9 bases match TRBD1. Germline V lookup: CDR1 MGHRA, CDR2 YSYEKL. CDR3 length: 13 amino acids. The trim removed 3 bases at V and 7 bases at J, leaving 1 base unmatched. CDR3 residues: CASSHGQGNEQFF. The CDR3 bases are TGCGCCAGCAGCCATGGACAGGGGAATGAGCAGTTCTTC.

This sequence joins TRBV4-2 and TRBJ2-1; possibly TRBD1 for D (5 bases). Looked up from germline, CDR1 is LGHNA and CDR2 is YNFKEQ. The V gene lost 2 bases and the J gene lost 2 bases, with 7 bases spanning the gap. This CDR3 comprises 14 residues. CDR3 loop: CASSQTDTYNEQFF. The CDR3 region has the DNA TGTGCCAGCAGCCAAACGGACACCTACAATGAGCAGTTCTTC.